Here is one TCR beta chain with its context. The antigen remains unidentified. The PCR had 60 Vbeta and 13 Jbeta primers. TCRdb's copy holds only in-frame clones and misses some; the assay was immunoSEQ multiplex PCR. The sample holds around 150,000 clones, about 80% seen once. The sample originates from a study of cytomegalovirus exposure and HLA in healthy donors. Study at large: There were around 390 genotyped donors. Of these, 75% to 85% fell in the genetic ancestry cluster associated with self-reported Caucasian donors.

Whole-study findings and limits: Earlier results showed most TCR beta V segments being productive about 87% or about 30% of the time.

Per germline, CDR1 SEHNR and CDR2 FQNEAQ (reference sequence). The ends were cut back, 0 bases at V and 5 bases at J, with 10 bases in the middle. This CDR3 region has 15 residues. The gene calls are TRBV7-9 and TRBJ1-4, with D possibly being TRBD1 (5 bases). The TCR originated in a middle-aged man in good health and CMV-seropositive. Sequencing input: PBMCs. CDR3: CASSLAAGRNEKLFF. The DNA of the CDR3 is TGTGCCAGCAGCTTAGCGGCAGGGAGGAATGAAAAACTGTTTTTT.